The T cell receptor (beta chain) under discussion was sequenced for a study of beta chain features in type 1 diabetes (dated by TCRdb to the late 2010s). For the study in its entirety: Mean age, gender distribution, total cell number and subset yield did not differ between patients and healthy donors. The study compared the TCRB repertoires of sorted circulating CD4+ T cell subsets in recently diagnosed type 1 diabetes patients with those in matched healthy donors. A total of around 100 million sorted cells were examined across all samples, and RNA yield correlated strongly with the number of cells per subset. Regulatory and stem cell-like memory subsets were isolated from only 8 patients and roughly eight healthy donors, whereas naive and central memory subsets came from all 30 or so donors. Study-wide conclusions, independent of this receptor: Because cDNA was sequenced instead of genomic DNA, activated cells with high expression could be over-represented, although the groups did not differ in activation or CD3 levels. Fewer insertions and more nucleotide deletions at VDJ recombination sites were observed in patients with type 1 diabetes, implying thymic rearrangement abnormalities. Only small numbers of individuals were included in the HLA sub-analyses, which left unresolved whether HLA type had any influence on TCRB rearrangement. A moderate but significant shortening of TCRB CDR3 length was observed in type 1 diabetes patients in all four CD4+ subsets. PCR might favor shorter templates, but patient and control samples were amplified and corrected together, so any skew would affect both groups equally. Naive, central memory and regulatory TCRB repertoires appeared to be more alike among patients than among healthy donors.

Each donor gave one peripheral blood draw, about 100 mL on average, collected into heparinised tubes. A BD FACSAria II and a panel including CD45RO, CCR7, CD25, CD127, CD95 and CD27 were used to sort naive, central memory, regulatory and stem cell-like memory CD4+ T cells. All sorted populations exceeded 95% purity. Right away, PBMCs were isolated by Lymphoprep density gradient centrifugation and were stained directly, with no culture step. So that batch effects would be minimized, each experiment stained and sorted samples in pairs, pairing one healthy donor with one patient. CDR1 and CDR2 were assigned from the germline V gene as SGHDT and YYEEEE. Taken from cysteine to valine, the CDR3 has 17 residues. The kept DNA is CDR3 alone, 51 bases in frame from the first base. V and J lose 1 base and 5 bases, and a span of 22 bases separates them. All of the isolated RNA was reverse transcribed with the High Capacity cDNA Reverse Transcription Kit, so expressed TCRB transcripts were sequenced. Naive, central memory and regulatory T cell samples underwent deep immunoSEQ sequencing, averaging about 3.3 million total reads per sample. After sorted cells were lysed in RLT buffer, RNA was extracted with DNase-treated RNeasy Micro or Mini kits, with the choice depending on cell number. Each cell subset was processed separately to prevent cross-contamination, with patient and healthy donor samples processed together. TCRB sequences were amplified from cDNA with the immunoSEQ multiplex PCR, producing 87-bp fragments spanning the CDR3 region. Sequencing of the amplicons was done on the Illumina HiSeq platform. The paper's processing steps were these. PCR bias was computationally corrected using synthetic template baselines, reads within Hamming distance 2 were collapsed, and singletons that could not be merged were discarded. Reads were aligned to IMGT to assign V, D and J genes, CDR3 length, and insertions or deletions at six rearrangement sites. Within each subset, clonotype counts were normalized to sorted cell number, after which true diversity and Gini coefficients were computed with the tcR R package. The overlap coefficient, calculated on TCRB nucleotide sequences, was used to quantify repertoire sharing. Out-of-frame TCRB sequences from naive cells were analyzed to stand in for the pre-selection repertoire. The table comes from immuneACCESS by way of TCRdb, which keeps in-frame sequences with V and J called. Part of the clones is missing from these tables; in studies checked, under half for an unresolved V gene and the rest for unknown reasons. D and trimming were read from the DNA, whereas the V and J calls and clone size are those reported in that table. The sample profile shows some 350,000 clones; roughly 12% of them were found once. The ten largest clones represent 0.015% of the sample.

This clone was observed a few times. Its recognized antigen is unknown. No base qualities exist here, and no much larger clone lies one base off it. Sequences were obtained from naive CD4+ T cells from blood. The label giving this sample's cell subset or site can be read as: true naive CD4+ T cells. The sequence was obtained from a woman aged 18-29 years with type 1 diabetes. The chain uses TRBV5-6 and TRBJ2-7, with no confident D gene call. CDR3 region: CASSLIRYRKASDEQYV. The bases are TGTGCCAGCAGCTTGATTCGGTACCGCAAAGCTAGTGACGAGCAGTACGTC.